Listed here are 5 T cell receptor beta chains from one sample, sequenced in a study of identical twins. TCRdb itself ran the 5' RACE reads through MiXCR, one entry per CDR3 protein. The data hold roughly 480,000 distinct CDR3 sequences, with 20% to 25% observed a single time. This sample also belongs to another study, concerning T cells expressing NK-cell markers.

The specimen was CD4+ T cells sorted from blood. These receptors all come from a woman aged 18-29 years in good health.

The V gene is TRBV20-1, the J gene TRBJ2-2; D is possibly TRBD1 (7 bases). This CDR3 region has 12 residues. Germline CDR1 is DFQATT and CDR2 is SNEGSKA (reference sequence). V was cut by 6 bases and J by 6 bases, with 11 bases left in between. CDR3 nucleotide sequence: TGCAGTGCCAGGGGGGAGGCCGGGGAGCTGTTTTTT. Its translation is CSARGEAGELFF.

V gene TRBV7-9 combines with J gene TRBJ2-7, with a weak D call TRBD1 (6 bases). The CDR3 extends over 12 amino acids. Germline CDR1 is SEHNR and CDR2 is FQNEAQ (reference sequence). The V end was cut by 8 bases, the J end by 3 bases, with 11 bases between. This CDR3 is CASGSGDYEQYF. CDR3 bases: TGTGCCAGCGGGTCAGGGGACTACGAGCAGTACTTC.

This clonotype was seen more than once but under ten times. This chain uses TRBV12-3 or TRBV12-4 with TRBJ1-2; the D gene is possibly TRBD1 (5 bases). Trimming removed 6 bases from V and 4 bases from J, with 15 bases in between. This CDR3 is built from 14 residues. CDR3 in amino acids: CASRWDGTSYGYTF. Here the CDR3 DNA reads TGTGCCAGCAGGTGGGACGGGACCTCCTATGGCTACACCTTC.

The table lists this clonotype with a few counts. The chain has TRBV7-9 and TRBJ2-2; tentatively, D is TRBD1 or TRBD2 (5 bases each). The CDR3 runs to 17 residues. V lost 5 bases, J lost 0 bases, and 16 bases lay in between. CDR1 is SEHNR and CDR2 is FQNEAQ in the germline V gene (reference sequence). The CDR3 region is CASSPRGPGTNTGELFF. CDR3 DNA sequence: TGTGCCAGCAGCCCAAGGGGACCAGGGACGAACACCGGGGAGCTGTTTTTT.

This clonotype was detected a few times. The chain couples TRBV18 to TRBJ2-2, with D hard to call. V was shortened by 3 bases and J by 0 bases, with 8 bases between the two germline ends. The germline V gene has CDR1 KGHSH and CDR2 LQKENI. This CDR3 region has 15 residues. The CDR3: CASSPQAANTGELFF. The CDR3 DNA reads as TGTGCCAGCTCACCCCAGGCGGCGAACACCGGGGAGCTGTTTTTT. Variable domain in full (rest from reference TRBV18 and TRBJ2-2): NAGVMQNPRHLVRRRGQEARLRCSPMKGHSHVYWYRQLPEEGLKFMVYLQKENIIDESGMPKERFSAEFPKEGPSILRIQQVVRGDSAAYFCASSPQAANTGELFFGEGSRLTVL.